The clone carrying this T cell receptor beta chain was recorded at least ten times. Original processing notes: Nucleated cell number was recorded as an estimate derived from reference gene primer amplification. Generated by immunoSEQ multiplex PCR, the TCRdb table keeps only in-frame clones and is missing some. V and J calls and clone size follow that table, whereas D and trimming were derived from the DNA. Of about 130,000 clones in the sample, around 86% are singletons; the top ten hold 27%. This CDR3 has 11 residues. Trimming left V 0 bases short and J 8 bases short, with 3 bases between. Per germline, CDR1 SGDLS and CDR2 YYNGEE. These data come from a study of blood T cell repertoires in COVID-19. Across the whole study: From the United States, Italy and Spain came samples of acute and convalescent COVID-19.

The chain carries TRBV9 and TRBJ2-1; D remains unclear. The sequencing sample was made of peripheral blood. This receptor was identified in a woman older than 75 with acute or convalescent COVID-19. Here the CDR3 DNA reads TGTGCCAGCAGCGTAGCTGATGAGCAGTTCTTC. This sequence encodes CASSVADEQFF.